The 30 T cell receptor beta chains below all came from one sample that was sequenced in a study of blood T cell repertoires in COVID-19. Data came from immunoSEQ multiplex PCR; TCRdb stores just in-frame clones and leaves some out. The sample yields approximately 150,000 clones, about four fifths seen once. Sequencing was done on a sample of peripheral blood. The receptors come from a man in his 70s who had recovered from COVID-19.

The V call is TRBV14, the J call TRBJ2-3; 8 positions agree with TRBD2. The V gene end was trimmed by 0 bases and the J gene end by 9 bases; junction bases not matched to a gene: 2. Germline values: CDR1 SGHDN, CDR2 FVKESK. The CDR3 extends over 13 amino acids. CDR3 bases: TGTGCCAGCAGCCAAGACCGGGGGGGCACGCAGTATTTT. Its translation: CASSQDRGGTQYF.

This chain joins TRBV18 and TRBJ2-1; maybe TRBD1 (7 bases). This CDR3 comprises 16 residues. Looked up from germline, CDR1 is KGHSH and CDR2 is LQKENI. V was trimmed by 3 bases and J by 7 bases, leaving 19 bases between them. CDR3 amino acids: CASSPTRWQGGNEQFF. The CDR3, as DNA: TGTGCCAGCTCACCCACCCGGTGGCAGGGGGGAAATGAGCAGTTCTTC.

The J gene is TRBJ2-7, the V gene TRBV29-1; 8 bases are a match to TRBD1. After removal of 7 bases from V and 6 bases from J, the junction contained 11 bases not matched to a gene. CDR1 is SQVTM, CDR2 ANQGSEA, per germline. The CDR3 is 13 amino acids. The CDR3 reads CSALTDRVGEQYF. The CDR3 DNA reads TGCAGCGCCCTTACGGACAGGGTAGGCGAGCAGTACTTC.

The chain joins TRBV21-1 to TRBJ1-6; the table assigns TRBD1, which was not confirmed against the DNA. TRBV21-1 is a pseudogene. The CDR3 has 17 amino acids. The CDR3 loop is CADTSGTKISQNSPLHF. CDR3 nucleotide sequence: TGTGCCGACACCTCCGGGACAAAGATCTCGCAAAATTCACCCCTCCACTTT.

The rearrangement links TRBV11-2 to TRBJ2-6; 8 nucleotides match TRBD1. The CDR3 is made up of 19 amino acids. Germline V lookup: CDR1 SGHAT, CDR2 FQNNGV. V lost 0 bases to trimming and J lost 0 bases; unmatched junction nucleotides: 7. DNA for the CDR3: TGTGCCAGCAGCTTAGAACAGGGGGTGCGCCCCTCTGGGGCCAACGTCCTGACTTTC. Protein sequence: CASSLEQGVRPSGANVLTF.

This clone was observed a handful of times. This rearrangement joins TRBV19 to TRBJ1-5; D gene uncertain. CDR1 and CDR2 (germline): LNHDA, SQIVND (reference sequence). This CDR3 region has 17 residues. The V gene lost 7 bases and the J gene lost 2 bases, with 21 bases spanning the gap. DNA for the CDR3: TGTGCCAGTACACACACGGGAAGTCGTCGGGGCAATCAGCCCCAGCATTTT. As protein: CASTHTGSRRGNQPQHF.

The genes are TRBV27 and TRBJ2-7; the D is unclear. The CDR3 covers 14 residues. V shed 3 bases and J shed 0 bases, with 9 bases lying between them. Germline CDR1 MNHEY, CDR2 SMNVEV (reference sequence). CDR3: CASSFQESSYEQYF. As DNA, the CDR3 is TGTGCCAGCAGTTTTCAGGAAAGCTCCTACGAGCAGTACTTC.

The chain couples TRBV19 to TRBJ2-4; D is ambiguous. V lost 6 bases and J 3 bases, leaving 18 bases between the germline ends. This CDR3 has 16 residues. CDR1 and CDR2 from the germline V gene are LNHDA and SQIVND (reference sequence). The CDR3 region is CASSTIGSSSKNIQYF. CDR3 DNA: TGTGCCAGTAGCACGATTGGGTCATCTAGCAAAAACATTCAGTACTTC.

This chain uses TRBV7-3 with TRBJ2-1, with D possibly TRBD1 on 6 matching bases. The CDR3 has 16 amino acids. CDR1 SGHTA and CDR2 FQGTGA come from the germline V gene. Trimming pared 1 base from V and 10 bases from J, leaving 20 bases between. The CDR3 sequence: CASSLIWGMGAGEQFF. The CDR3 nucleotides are TGTGCCAGCAGCTTAATATGGGGGATGGGGGCCGGGGAGCAGTTCTTC. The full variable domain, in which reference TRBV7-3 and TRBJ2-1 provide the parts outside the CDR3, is GAGVSQTPSNKVTEKGKYVELRCDPISGHTALYWYRQSLGQGPEFLIYFQGTGAADDSGLPNDRFFAVRPEGSVSTLKIQRTERGDSAVYLCASSLIWGMGAGEQFFGPGTRLTVL.

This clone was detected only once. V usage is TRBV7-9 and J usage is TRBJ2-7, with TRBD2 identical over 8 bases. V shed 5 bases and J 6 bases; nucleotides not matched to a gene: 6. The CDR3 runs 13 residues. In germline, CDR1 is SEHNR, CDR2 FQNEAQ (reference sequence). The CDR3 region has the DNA TGTGCCAGCAGCCACGGACTAGCTGGCGAGCAGTACTTC. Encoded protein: CASSHGLAGEQYF.

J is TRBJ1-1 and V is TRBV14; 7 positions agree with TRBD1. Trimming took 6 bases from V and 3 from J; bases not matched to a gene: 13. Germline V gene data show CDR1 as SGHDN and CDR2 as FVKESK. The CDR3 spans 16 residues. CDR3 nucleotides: TGTGCCAGCAGTCAACGACCGACAGGGAGGCACACTGAAGCTTTCTTT. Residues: CASSQRPTGRHTEAFF.

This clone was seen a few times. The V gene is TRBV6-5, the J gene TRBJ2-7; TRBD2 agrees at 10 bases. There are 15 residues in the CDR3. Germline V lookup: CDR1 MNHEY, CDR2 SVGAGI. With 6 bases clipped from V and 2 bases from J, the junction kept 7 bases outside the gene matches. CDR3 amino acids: CASRVTSGTAYEQYF. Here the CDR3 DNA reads TGTGCCAGCAGGGTTACTAGCGGGACGGCCTACGAGCAGTACTTC.

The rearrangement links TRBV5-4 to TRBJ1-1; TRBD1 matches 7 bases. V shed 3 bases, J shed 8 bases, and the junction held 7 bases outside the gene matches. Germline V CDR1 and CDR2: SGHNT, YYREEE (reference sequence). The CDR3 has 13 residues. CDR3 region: CASSYQQGREAFF. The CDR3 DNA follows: TGTGCCAGCAGCTATCAACAGGGGAGGGAAGCTTTCTTT.

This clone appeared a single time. DNA of the CDR3: TGTGCCAGCAGCCCCCGACTAGCGGGGTTCGGGGTACTGTGGGAATACGAGCAGTACTTC. It specifies CASSPRLAGFGVLWEYEQYF. The J gene is TRBJ2-7, the V gene TRBV21-1; the table's D call of TRBD2 was not tested on the DNA. TRBV21-1 is designated a pseudogene. This CDR3 has 20 amino acids.

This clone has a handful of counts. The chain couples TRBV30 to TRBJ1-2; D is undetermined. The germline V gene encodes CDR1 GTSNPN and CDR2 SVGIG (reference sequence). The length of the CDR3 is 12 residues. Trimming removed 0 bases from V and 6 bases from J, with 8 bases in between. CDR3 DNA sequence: TGTGCCTGGAGTGTCAGGAGGGATGGCTACACCTTC. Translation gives CAWSVRRDGYTF.

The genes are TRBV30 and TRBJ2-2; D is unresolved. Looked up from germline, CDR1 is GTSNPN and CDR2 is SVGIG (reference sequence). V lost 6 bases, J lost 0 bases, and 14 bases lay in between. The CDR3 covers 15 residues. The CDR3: CACFFLAPNTGELFF. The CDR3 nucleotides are TGTGCCTGTTTCTTCTTAGCCCCGAACACCGGGGAGCTGTTTTTT. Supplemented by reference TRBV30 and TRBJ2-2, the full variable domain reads SQTIHQWPATLVQPVGSPLSLECTVEGTSNPNLYWYRQAAGRGLQLLFYSVGIGQISSEVPQNLSASRPQDRQFILSSKKLLLSDSGFYLCACFFLAPNTGELFFGEGSRLTVL.

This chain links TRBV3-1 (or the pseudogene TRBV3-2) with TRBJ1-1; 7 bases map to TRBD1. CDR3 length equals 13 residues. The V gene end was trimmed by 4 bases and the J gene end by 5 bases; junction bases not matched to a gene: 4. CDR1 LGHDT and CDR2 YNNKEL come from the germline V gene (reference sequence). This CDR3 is CASSPGTETEAFF. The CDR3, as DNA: TGTGCCAGCAGCCCTGGGACAGAAACTGAAGCTTTCTTT.

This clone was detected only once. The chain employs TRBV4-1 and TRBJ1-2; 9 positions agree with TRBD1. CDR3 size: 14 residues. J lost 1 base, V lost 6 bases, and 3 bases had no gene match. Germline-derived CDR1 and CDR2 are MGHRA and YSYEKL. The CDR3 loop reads CASRPGQGNYGYTF. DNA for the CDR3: TGCGCCAGCAGACCGGGACAGGGTAACTATGGCTACACCTTC.

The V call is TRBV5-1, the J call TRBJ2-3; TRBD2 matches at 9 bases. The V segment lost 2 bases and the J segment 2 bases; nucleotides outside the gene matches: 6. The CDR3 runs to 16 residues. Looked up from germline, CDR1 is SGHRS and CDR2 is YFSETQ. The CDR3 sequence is CASSFPLAGPTDTQYF. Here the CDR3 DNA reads TGCGCCAGCAGCTTCCCCCTAGCGGGGCCCACAGATACGCAGTATTTT.

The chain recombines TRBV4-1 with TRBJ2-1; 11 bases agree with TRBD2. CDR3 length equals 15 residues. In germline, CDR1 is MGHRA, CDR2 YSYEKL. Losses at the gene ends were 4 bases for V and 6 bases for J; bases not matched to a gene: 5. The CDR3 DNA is TGCGCCAGCAGCCTAAGGACTAGCGGGTCCAATGAGCAGTTCTTC. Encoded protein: CASSLRTSGSNEQFF.

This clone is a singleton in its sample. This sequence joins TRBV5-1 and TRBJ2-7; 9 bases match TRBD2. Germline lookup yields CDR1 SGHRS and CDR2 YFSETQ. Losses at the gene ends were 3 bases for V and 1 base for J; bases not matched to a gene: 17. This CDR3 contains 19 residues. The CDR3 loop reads CASSSAGPQREDGSYEQYF. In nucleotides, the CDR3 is TGCGCCAGCAGCTCAGCAGGGCCCCAGCGGGAGGACGGGTCCTACGAGCAGTACTTC.

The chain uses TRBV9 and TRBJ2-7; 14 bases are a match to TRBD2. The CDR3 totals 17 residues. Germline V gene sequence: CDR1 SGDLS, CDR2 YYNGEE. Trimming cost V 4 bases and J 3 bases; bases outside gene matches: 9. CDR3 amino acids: CASSPRTTSGRDYEQYF. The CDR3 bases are TGTGCCAGCAGCCCGCGGACGACTAGCGGGAGGGACTACGAGCAGTACTTC.

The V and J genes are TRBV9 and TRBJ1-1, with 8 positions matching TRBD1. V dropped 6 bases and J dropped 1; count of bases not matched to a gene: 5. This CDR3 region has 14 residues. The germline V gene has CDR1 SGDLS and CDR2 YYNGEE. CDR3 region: CASNPTGANTEAFF. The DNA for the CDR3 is TGTGCCAGCAACCCGACAGGGGCGAACACTGAAGCTTTCTTT.

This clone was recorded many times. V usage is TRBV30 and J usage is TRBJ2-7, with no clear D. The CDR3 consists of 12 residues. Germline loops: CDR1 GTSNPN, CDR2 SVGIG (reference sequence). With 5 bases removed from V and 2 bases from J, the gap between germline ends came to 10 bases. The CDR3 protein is CAWGHGAYEQYF. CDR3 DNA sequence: TGTGCCTGGGGCCACGGAGCCTACGAGCAGTACTTC.

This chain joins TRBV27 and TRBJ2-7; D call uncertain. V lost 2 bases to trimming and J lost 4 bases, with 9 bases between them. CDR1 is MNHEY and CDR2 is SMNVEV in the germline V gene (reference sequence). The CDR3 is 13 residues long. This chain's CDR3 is CASSLGLRYEQYF. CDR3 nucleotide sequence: TGTGCCAGCAGTTTAGGGTTGAGGTACGAGCAGTACTTC.

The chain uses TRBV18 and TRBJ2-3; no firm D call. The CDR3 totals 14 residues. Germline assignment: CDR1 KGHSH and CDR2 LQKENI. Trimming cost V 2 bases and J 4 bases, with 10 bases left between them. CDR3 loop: CASSPVTTPDTQYF. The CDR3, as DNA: TGTGCCAGCTCACCAGTAACTACCCCAGATACGCAGTATTTT.

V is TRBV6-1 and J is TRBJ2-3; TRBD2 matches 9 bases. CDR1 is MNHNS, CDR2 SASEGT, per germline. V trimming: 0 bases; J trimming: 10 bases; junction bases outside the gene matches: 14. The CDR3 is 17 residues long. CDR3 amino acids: CASSEARESSGRRAQYF. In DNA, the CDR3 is TGTGCCAGCAGTGAAGCGCGGGAGAGTAGCGGGAGAAGGGCGCAGTATTTT.

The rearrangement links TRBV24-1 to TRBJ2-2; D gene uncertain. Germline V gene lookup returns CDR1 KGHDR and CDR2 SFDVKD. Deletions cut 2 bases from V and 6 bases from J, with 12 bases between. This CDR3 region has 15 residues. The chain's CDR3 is CATSDWPRWPGELFF. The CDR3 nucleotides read TGTGCCACCAGTGATTGGCCTAGATGGCCCGGGGAGCTGTTTTTT.

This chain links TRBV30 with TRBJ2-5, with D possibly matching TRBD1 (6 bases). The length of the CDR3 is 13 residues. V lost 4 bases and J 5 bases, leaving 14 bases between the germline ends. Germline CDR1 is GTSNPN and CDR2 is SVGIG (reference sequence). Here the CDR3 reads CAWTTGQTETQYF. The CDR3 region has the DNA TGTGCCTGGACAACCGGACAGACGGAGACCCAGTACTTC.

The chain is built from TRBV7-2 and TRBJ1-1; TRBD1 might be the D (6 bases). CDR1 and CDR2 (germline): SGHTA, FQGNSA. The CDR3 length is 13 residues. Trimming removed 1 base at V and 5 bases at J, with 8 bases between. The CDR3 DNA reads TGTGCCAGCAGCTTAGTGAGGGGGACTGAAGCTTTCTTT. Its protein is CASSLVRGTEAFF.